This T cell receptor (beta chain) was identified in a study of sequential checkpoint blockade in melanoma. Study context: TCRβ was sequenced from DNA of under 100 pretreatment tumors. After nivolumab or ipilimumab alone, over 20 patients had week-13 rebiopsies.

Method: immunoSEQ multiplex PCR; TCRdb's copy keeps in-frame clones and lacks some. The sample holds about 12,000 clones, roughly 24% seen once. Whole-study findings and limits: Tumor T-cell fraction and clonality correlated with PD-L1 and CD8+ counts. Rising tumor T-cell fraction and clonality meant about 30 times likelier benefit.

With 5 bases clipped from V and 0 bases from J, the junction kept 4 bases outside the gene matches. Germline lookup yields CDR1 LNHDA and CDR2 SQIVND (reference sequence). The CDR3 is made up of 15 amino acids. The treatment was: randomized to nivolumab then ipilimumab (arm A) or the reverse (arm B). About this clone itself: Its target is unknown.

The chain is built from TRBV19 and TRBJ1-5; 7 positions match TRBD1. The source of this sequence is a human donor with melanoma. The source was tumor tissue (inferred from file names), collected from a patient given nivolumab and ipilimumab in sequence. CDR3: CASSGGQHSNQPQHF. CDR3 nucleotide sequence: TGTGCCAGTAGTGGGGGACAGCATAGCAATCAGCCCCAGCATTTT.